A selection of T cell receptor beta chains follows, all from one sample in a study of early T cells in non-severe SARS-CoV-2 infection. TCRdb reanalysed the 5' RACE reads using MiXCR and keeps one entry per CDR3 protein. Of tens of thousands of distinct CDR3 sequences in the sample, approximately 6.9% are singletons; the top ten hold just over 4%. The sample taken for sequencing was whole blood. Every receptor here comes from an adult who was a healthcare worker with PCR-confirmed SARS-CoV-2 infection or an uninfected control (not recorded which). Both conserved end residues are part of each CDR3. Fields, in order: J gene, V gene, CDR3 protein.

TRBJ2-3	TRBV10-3	CAISDGRAGGGTDTQYF
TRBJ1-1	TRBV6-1	CASRLRQVGLTEAFF
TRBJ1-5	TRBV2	CASSEPPYDQPQHF
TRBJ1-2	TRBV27	CASSPRTGNGYTF
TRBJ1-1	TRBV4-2	CASSPGDRDGEAFF
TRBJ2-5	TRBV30	CAWSPGTSGDQETQYF
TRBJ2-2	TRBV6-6	CASSPNRQVNTGELFF
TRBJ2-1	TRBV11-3	CASSLSLLAGGGYNEQFF
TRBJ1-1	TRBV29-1	CSGDRGRGTEAFF
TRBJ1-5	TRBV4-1	CASSQDGTRGNQPQHF
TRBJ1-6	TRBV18	CASSPGQGNNSPLHF
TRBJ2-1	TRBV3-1	CASSQVTSGRWNEQFF
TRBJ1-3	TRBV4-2	CASSQDGLSGNTIYF
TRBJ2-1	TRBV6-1	CASSESSHPSYNEQFF
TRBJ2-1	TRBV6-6	CASNPRGGSGYNEQFF
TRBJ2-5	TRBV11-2	CASSVLQGEAQETQYF
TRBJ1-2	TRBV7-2	CASSPSFAGYTF
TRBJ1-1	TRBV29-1	CSVEDARAAAFF
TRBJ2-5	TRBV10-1	CASSEVKGAPQYF
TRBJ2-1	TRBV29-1	CSVVREAGGSSYNEQFF
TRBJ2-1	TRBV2	CASSVASYNEQFF
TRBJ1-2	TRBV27	CASSLSWTDLDYGYTF
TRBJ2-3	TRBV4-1	CASSQDLGRAQYF
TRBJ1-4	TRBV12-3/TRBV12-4	CASRVSPGQHGEKLFF
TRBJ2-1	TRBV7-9	CASSPRTSGAPNEQFF